The source of this T cell receptor beta chain is a study of T cell repertoires in cytomegalovirus infection. Study details: The public TCR beta signatures pointed to both CMV infection and matching HLA type. Study findings and constraints: Of the TCR beta families, the public ones yielded a cumulative frequency that identified carriers of CMV plus the relevant HLA. The ex vivo response was dominated by HLA-C-restricted CMV-specific TCR beta clonotypes.

TCRdb re-analysed the reads in MiXCR, keeping a single row per CDR3 protein. The table has 680,000 or so distinct CDR3 sequences, approximately 34% seen once; the top ten hold 2.5% to 3%. This clonotype has more than one count but fewer than ten. Its specificity is not known. The CDR3 has 15 residues. Between the trimmed V and J ends, which lost 3 bases and 6 bases, there was a span of 18 bases. The chain carries TRBV12-3 or TRBV12-4 and TRBJ2-7; perhaps D is TRBD1 or TRBD2 (6 bases each). This TCR was recovered from a human donor in good health (CMV status not recorded). Some clones in this sample may be carry-over from other donors' samples. The sequencing input was PBMCs. This CDR3 reads CASSFWGRGVGEQYF. CDR3 DNA sequence: TGTGCCAGCAGTTTCTGGGGGCGCGGGGTTGGCGAGCAGTACTTC.